This T cell receptor (beta chain) came from a study of blood T cell repertoires in COVID-19. Looking at the study overall: Acute-phase and convalescent COVID-19 samples originated in the United States, Italy and Spain. Nucleic acid was either cDNA or gDNA, and it came from T cells, B-cell-depleted T cells, or PBMCs.

Per the germline V gene, CDR1 is SGHTS and CDR2 is YDEGEE. This CDR3 contains 17 residues. The V segment lost 0 bases and the J segment 4 bases; nucleotides outside the gene matches: 8. Methods used by the authors: The assay estimated nucleated cells by amplifying reference gene primers. Sequencing was performed with immunoSEQ multiplex PCR; in TCRdb, only in-frame clones are kept and a portion is missing. The V and J calls and clone size come from that table; D and trimming were worked out from the DNA. The sample lists approximately 180,000 clones; more than 75% were seen once. The chain employs TRBV5-8 and TRBJ1-3; 9 bases fit TRBD1. Sequenced: peripheral blood. This TCR was recovered from a human donor in a cohort sampled during active COVID-19. This CDR3 reads CASSLGDRVMRGNTIYF. CDR3 nucleotides: TGTGCCAGCAGCTTGGGGGACAGGGTTATGAGAGGAAACACCATATATTTT.